What follows are 23 T cell receptor beta chains derived from one specimen sequenced in a study of cytomegalovirus exposure and HLA in healthy donors. The PCR employed 60 Vbeta primers together with 13 Jbeta primers. The assay was immunoSEQ multiplex PCR, and TCRdb's table has in-frame clones only and misses some. This sample's table reports about 110,000 clones. The sample consisted of PBMCs. The receptors originated from a man younger than 35 in good health and CMV-seronegative.

The genes are TRBV7-8 and TRBJ2-7; D ambiguous. Germline V gives CDR1 SGHVS, CDR2 FQNEAQ. The V end lost 3 bases, the J end lost 2 bases, and 8 bases lay between the germline ends. CDR3 size: 13 residues. CDR3 bases: TGTGCCAGCAGCTTGTTGGAGACCTACGAGCAGTACTTC. Amino acid sequence: CASSLLETYEQYF.

V gene TRBV10-1 combines with J gene TRBJ2-7; D gene unclear. Germline CDR1 and CDR2: WNHNN and SYGVQD (reference sequence). This CDR3 is 12 amino acids long. Trimming removed 4 bases from V and 3 bases from J, with 7 bases in between. CDR3 amino acids: CASSGNSYEQYF. The CDR3 DNA sequence: TGCGCCAGCAGTGGTAATAGCTACGAGCAGTACTTC.

The chain carries TRBV5-6 and TRBJ2-7; 7 bases line up with TRBD2. The CDR3 has 16 amino acids. Germline V gene sequence: CDR1 SGHDT, CDR2 YYEEEE. V lost 2 bases and J lost 6; bases outside the gene matches: 14. Here the CDR3 reads CASSFAALAGRGEQYF. CDR3 coding DNA: TGTGCCAGCAGCTTCGCCGCCCTGGCAGGGAGGGGCGAGCAGTACTTC. Full variable domain (rest looked up from reference TRBV5-6 and TRBJ2-7): DAGVTQSPTHLIKTRGQQVTLRCSPKSGHDTVSWYQQALGQGPQFIFQYYEEEERQRGNFPDRFSGHQFPNYSSELNVNALLLGDSALYLCASSFAALAGRGEQYFGPGTRLTVT.

This chain uses TRBV29-1 with TRBJ2-1; 12 bases align to TRBD2. Trimming took 4 bases from V and 4 from J; bases not matched to a gene: 8. CDR1 is SQVTM, CDR2 ANQGSEA, per germline. The CDR3 consists of 16 residues. In DNA, the CDR3 is TGCAGCGTTGGGGAACTAGCGGGAGGCCTTTACAATGAGCAGTTCTTC. This gives the protein CSVGELAGGLYNEQFF.

The chain couples TRBV5-1 to TRBJ2-2; 11 bases fit TRBD1. Germline V gives CDR1 SGHRS, CDR2 YFSETQ. J was trimmed by 7 bases and V by 4 bases; bases with no gene match: 12. CDR3 length equals 17 residues. In DNA form, the CDR3 reads TGCGCCAGCAGCCCCCCGGGACAGGGGGTGGTCGGCGGGGAGCTGTTTTTT. This codes for CASSPPGQGVVGGELFF.

The chain couples TRBV11-2 to TRBJ2-1; D possibly corresponds to TRBD2 (5 bases). CDR1 and CDR2 (germline): SGHAT, FQNNGV. CDR3 length equals 17 residues. Trimming took off 0 bases at V and 3 bases at J, with 15 bases between the two ends. The CDR3 coding sequence is TGTGCCAGCAGCTTAGATCGAGGCGGGTCCTACTACAATGAGCAGTTCTTC. Translated, it gives CASSLDRGGSYYNEQFF.

The V call is TRBV9, the J call TRBJ2-3; 7 bases fit TRBD2. The trim removed 4 bases at V and 3 bases at J, leaving 8 bases unmatched. Germline CDR1 is SGDLS and CDR2 is YYNGEE. The CDR3 runs 15 residues. CDR3: CASSIIGGGTDTQYF. CDR3 nucleotides: TGTGCCAGCAGCATTATAGGCGGGGGAACAGATACGCAGTATTTT.

The gene calls are TRBV27 and TRBJ1-4, with 7 bases that match TRBD1. The CDR3 totals 17 residues. Germline V gene sequence: CDR1 MNHEY, CDR2 SMNVEV (reference sequence). V lost 8 bases, J lost 1 base, and 13 bases stayed unmatched. CDR3 sequence: CASRRWAGGGTNEKLFF. The DNA for the CDR3 is TGTGCCAGCCGCCGATGGGCAGGGGGAGGAACTAATGAAAAACTGTTTTTT.

The gene calls are TRBV6-4 and TRBJ2-1, with 10 bases fitting TRBD1. This CDR3 is built from 15 residues. The germline V gene encodes CDR1 MRHNA and CDR2 SNTAGT. Losses at the gene ends were 5 bases for V and 3 bases for J; bases not matched to a gene: 4. The CDR3 region is CASSTGTGDYNEQFF. The CDR3 nucleotides are TGTGCCAGCAGTACCGGGACAGGGGACTACAATGAGCAGTTCTTC.

The V gene is TRBV27, the J gene TRBJ2-1, with D hard to call. The CDR3 length is 13 residues. V gave up 2 bases and J gave up 8 bases, with 10 bases separating them. Germline assignment: CDR1 MNHEY and CDR2 SMNVEV (reference sequence). The CDR3: CASSLIEGDEQFF. The CDR3 bases are TGTGCCAGCAGTTTAATCGAAGGAGATGAGCAGTTCTTC.

This sequence joins TRBV25-1 and TRBJ1-5; TRBD1 might be the D (6 bases). Germline lookup yields CDR1 MGHDK and CDR2 SYGVNS. The CDR3 has 13 amino acids. V was trimmed by 4 bases and J by 5 bases, leaving 9 bases between them. Here the CDR3 DNA reads TGTGCCAGCAGTGGGGACAAACATCAGCCCCAGCATTTT. Protein sequence: CASSGDKHQPQHF.

V and J are TRBV15 and TRBJ2-1; 9 bases map to TRBD1. V lost 2 bases, J lost 8 bases, and 4 bases stayed unmatched. This CDR3 has 14 amino acids. Germline V gene data show CDR1 as LNHNV and CDR2 as YYDKDF (reference sequence). The CDR3 coding sequence is TGTGCCACCAGCAGACCGGGACAGGGATATGAGCAGTTCTTC. It encodes CATSRPGQGYEQFF.

V gene TRBV6-1 combines with J gene TRBJ1-3; 7 bases fit TRBD1. Germline V gene lookup returns CDR1 MNHNS and CDR2 SASEGT. This CDR3 has 17 amino acids. V shed 4 bases and J 0 bases; nucleotides not matched to a gene: 9. The CDR3 protein is CASSAHRGTDSGNTIYF. CDR3 DNA: TGTGCCAGCAGTGCCCACCGTGGGACAGACTCTGGAAACACCATATATTTT.

The gene calls are TRBV5-1 and TRBJ1-1; unclear D gene. Trimming took off 0 bases at V and 4 bases at J, with 13 bases between the two ends. CDR3 length: 15 amino acids. Germline V gene sequence: CDR1 SGHRS, CDR2 YFSETQ. The CDR3 DNA reads as TGCGCCAGCAGCTTGGATCTCGGGGATGGCACTGAAGCTTTCTTT. This gives the protein CASSLDLGDGTEAFF.

V gene TRBV6-1 combines with J gene TRBJ1-2; TRBD1 is a possible D gene (6 bases). Germline-derived CDR1 and CDR2 are MNHNS and SASEGT. This CDR3 is 15 amino acids long. V shed 8 bases and J shed 4 bases, with 20 bases lying between them. Here the CDR3 reads CASVDRQAMGYGYTF. The CDR3 DNA reads as TGTGCCAGCGTTGATCGACAGGCCATGGGCTATGGCTACACCTTC.

This chain links TRBV5-6 with TRBJ2-7; D might be TRBD1 (6 bases). The ends were cut back, 5 bases at V and 5 bases at J, with 8 bases in the middle. The CDR3 length is 11 residues. Per the germline V gene, CDR1 is SGHDT and CDR2 is YYEEEE. The CDR3 protein is CASRQGDEQYF. CDR3 sequence (DNA): TGTGCCAGCAGACAGGGCGACGAGCAGTACTTC.

This chain connects TRBV27 to TRBJ2-3; 7 nucleotides line up with TRBD1. The V gene's germline CDR1 is MNHEY and CDR2 SMNVEV (reference sequence). Trimming removed 5 bases from V and 2 bases from J; junction bases left unmatched: 7. The CDR3 has 15 amino acids. The CDR3 bases are TGTGCCAGCAGTCGGGACAGACTGTTCACAGATACGCAGTATTTT. Translating it yields CASSRDRLFTDTQYF.

The chain combines TRBV13 with TRBJ2-1; TRBD1 matches 10 bases. The J segment lost 4 bases and the V segment lost 0 bases, leaving 3 bases of the junction unmatched. CDR1 PRHDT and CDR2 FYEKMQ come from the germline V gene (reference sequence). CDR3 length equals 16 residues. CDR3 nucleotides: TGTGCCAGCAGCTTAGGGGGGACAGGGGATTACAATGAGCAGTTCTTC. Translated: CASSLGGTGDYNEQFF.

The chain carries TRBV29-1 and TRBJ1-4, with 10 bases that match TRBD1. From germline, CDR1 is SQVTM and CDR2 ANQGSEA. With 6 bases clipped from V and 7 bases from J, the junction kept 8 bases outside the gene matches. The CDR3 has 14 residues. Here the CDR3 DNA reads TGCAGCGTCGGGGACAGGGGCGGCGGTGAAAAACTGTTTTTT. Translating it yields CSVGDRGGGEKLFF. The variable domain in full, with the rest retrieved from reference TRBV29-1 and TRBJ1-4, is SAVISQKPSRDICQRGTSLTIQCQVDSQVTMMFWYRQQPGQSLTLIATANQGSEATYESGFVIDKFPISRPNLTFSTLTVSNMSPEDSSIYLCSVGDRGGGEKLFFGSGTQLSVL.

The rearrangement uses TRBV29-1 and TRBJ2-2; 7 nucleotides align to TRBD1. The CDR3 has 16 amino acids. V dropped 6 bases and J dropped 7; count of bases not matched to a gene: 17. The germline gives CDR1 SQVTM, CDR2 ANQGSEA. CDR3 residues: CSVVGPTGNVGGELFF. The CDR3 coding sequence is TGCAGCGTAGTGGGCCCGACAGGGAACGTGGGCGGGGAGCTGTTTTTT.

The V and J genes are TRBV9 and TRBJ1-6; D unresolved. The germline V gene encodes CDR1 SGDLS and CDR2 YYNGEE. The CDR3 is made up of 15 amino acids. Trimming removed 5 bases from V and 5 bases from J, with 14 bases in between. The CDR3 nucleotides are TGTGCCAGCAGTGCGAGAACGGGAGATAATTCACCCCTCCACTTT. The encoded protein is CASSARTGDNSPLHF.

The rearrangement links TRBV9 to TRBJ1-2; D is possibly TRBD1 (6 bases). The germline V gene encodes CDR1 SGDLS and CDR2 YYNGEE. There are 15 residues in the CDR3. The germline V and J ends were trimmed by 4 bases and 2 bases, with 15 bases remaining between them. CDR3 loop: CASSSTWTANYGYTF. CDR3 sequence (DNA): TGTGCCAGCAGCTCAACTTGGACAGCGAACTATGGCTACACCTTC.

The rearrangement links TRBV30 to TRBJ1-1, with 7 bases matching TRBD1. The V segment lost 4 bases and the J segment 0 bases; nucleotides outside the gene matches: 2. This CDR3 is 13 amino acids long. CDR1 GTSNPN and CDR2 SVGIG come from the germline V gene (reference sequence). The CDR3 nucleotides read TGTGCCTGGACGGGACAGCTGAACACTGAAGCTTTCTTT. Translation gives CAWTGQLNTEAFF.